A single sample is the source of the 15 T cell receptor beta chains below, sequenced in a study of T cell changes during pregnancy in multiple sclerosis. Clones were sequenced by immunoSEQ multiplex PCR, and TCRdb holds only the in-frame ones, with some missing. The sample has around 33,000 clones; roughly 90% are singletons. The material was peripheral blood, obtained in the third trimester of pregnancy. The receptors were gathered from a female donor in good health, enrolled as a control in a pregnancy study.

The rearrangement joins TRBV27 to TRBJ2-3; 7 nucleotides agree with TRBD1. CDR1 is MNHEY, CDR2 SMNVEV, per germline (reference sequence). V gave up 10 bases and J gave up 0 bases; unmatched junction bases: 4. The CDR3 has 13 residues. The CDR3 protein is CATRDRSTDTQYF. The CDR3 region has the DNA TGTGCCACCCGGGACAGAAGCACAGATACGCAGTATTTT.

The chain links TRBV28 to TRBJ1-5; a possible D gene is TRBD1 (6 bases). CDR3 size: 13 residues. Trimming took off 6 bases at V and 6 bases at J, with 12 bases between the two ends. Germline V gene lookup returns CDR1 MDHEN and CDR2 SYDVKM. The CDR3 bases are TGTGCCAGCAGCCCGATCAGGGGTCAGCCCCAGCATTTT. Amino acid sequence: CASSPIRGQPQHF.

CDR3 in DNA: TGTGCCAGCAGCCCCACCCCGGGACAGGGCCTCTACGAGCAGTACTTC. Protein sequence: CASSPTPGQGLYEQYF. This rearrangement joins TRBV5-6 to TRBJ2-7; 9 bases match TRBD1. Germline assignment: CDR1 SGHDT and CDR2 YYEEEE. The V and J ends lost 4 bases and 3 bases, in that order; junction bases with no gene match: 11. The CDR3 is made up of 16 amino acids.

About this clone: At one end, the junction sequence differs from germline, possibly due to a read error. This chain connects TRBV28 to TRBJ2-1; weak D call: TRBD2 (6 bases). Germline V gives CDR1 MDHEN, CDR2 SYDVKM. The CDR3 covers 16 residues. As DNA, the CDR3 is TGTGCCAACAGTGGCCTCGGGGGACTCCTTAAGGATGAGCAGTTCTTC. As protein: CANSGLGGLLKDEQFF.

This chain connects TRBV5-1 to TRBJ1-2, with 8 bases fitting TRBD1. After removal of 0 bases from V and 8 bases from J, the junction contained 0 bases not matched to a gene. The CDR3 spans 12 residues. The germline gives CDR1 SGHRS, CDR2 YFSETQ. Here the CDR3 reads CASSLDRGGYTF. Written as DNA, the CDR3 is TGCGCCAGCAGCTTGGACAGGGGGGGCTACACCTTC.

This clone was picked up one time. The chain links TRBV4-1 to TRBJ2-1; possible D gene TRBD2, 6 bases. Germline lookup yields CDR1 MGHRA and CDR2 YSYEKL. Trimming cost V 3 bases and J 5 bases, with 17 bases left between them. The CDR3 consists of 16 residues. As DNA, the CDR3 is TGCGCCAGCAGCCAGCTCGGGGGTCGACGAAACAATGAGCAGTTCTTC. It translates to CASSQLGGRRNNEQFF.

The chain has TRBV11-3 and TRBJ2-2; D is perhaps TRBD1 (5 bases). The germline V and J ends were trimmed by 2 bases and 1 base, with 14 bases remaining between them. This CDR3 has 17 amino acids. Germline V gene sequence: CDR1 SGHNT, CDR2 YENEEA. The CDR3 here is CASSLSGWGRNTGELFF. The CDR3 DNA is TGTGCCAGCAGCTTATCTGGGTGGGGCCGGAACACCGGGGAGCTGTTTTTT.

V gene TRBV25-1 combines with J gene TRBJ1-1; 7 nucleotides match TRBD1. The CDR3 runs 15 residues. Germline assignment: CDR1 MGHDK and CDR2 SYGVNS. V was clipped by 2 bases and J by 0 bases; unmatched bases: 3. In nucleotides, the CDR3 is TGTGCCAGCAGTGAAACGGGACAGATGAACACTGAAGCTTTCTTT. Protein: CASSETGQMNTEAFF.

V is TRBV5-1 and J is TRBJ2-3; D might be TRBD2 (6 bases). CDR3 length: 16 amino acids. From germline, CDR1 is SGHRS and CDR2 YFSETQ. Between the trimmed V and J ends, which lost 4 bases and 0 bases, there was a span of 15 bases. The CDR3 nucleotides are TGCGCCAGCAGCCCCTTTAGCGGTTCTAGCACAGATACGCAGTATTTT. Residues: CASSPFSGSSTDTQYF.

CDR3 amino acids: CASSPRLVQETQYF. The CDR3 DNA is TGTGCCAGCAGCCCTCGACTAGTTCAAGAGACCCAGTACTTC. The rearrangement links TRBV7-2 to TRBJ2-5; tentatively, D is TRBD2 (6 bases). The CDR3 loop spans 14 amino acids. Germline V lookup: CDR1 SGHTA, CDR2 FQGNSA. V lost 5 bases and J lost 2, with 12 bases in between.

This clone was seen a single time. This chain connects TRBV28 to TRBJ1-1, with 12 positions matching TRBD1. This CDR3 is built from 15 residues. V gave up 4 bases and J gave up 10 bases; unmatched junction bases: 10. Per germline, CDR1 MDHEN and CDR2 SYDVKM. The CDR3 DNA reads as TGTGCCAGCAGTTATACCGGGACAGGGGGCGTAAGAGCTTTCTTT. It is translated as CASSYTGTGGVRAFF.

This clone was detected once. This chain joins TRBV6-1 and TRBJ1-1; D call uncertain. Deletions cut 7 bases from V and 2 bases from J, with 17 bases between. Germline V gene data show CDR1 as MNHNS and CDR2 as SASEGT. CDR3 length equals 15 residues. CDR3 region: CASTVDPGGNTEAFF. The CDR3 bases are TGTGCCAGCACCGTGGACCCAGGAGGCAACACTGAAGCTTTCTTT.

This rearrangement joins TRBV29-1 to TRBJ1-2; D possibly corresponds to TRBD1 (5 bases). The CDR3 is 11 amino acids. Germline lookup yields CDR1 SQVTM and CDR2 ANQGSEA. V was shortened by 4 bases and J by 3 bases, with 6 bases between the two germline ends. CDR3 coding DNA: TGCAGCGTTGTCAGGGACTATGGCTACACCTTC. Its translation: CSVVRDYGYTF. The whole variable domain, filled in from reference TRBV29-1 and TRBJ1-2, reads SAVISQKPSRDICQRGTSLTIQCQVDSQVTMMFWYRQQPGQSLTLIATANQGSEATYESGFVIDKFPISRPNLTFSTLTVSNMSPEDSSIYLCSVVRDYGYTFGSGTRLTVV.

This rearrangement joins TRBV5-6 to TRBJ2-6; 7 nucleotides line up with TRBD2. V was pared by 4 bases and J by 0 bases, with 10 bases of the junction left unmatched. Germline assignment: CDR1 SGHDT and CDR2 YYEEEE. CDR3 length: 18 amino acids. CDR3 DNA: TGTGCCAGCAGCATTAGGGAGGGCCACGACTCTGGGGCCAACGTCCTGACTTTC. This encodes CASSIREGHDSGANVLTF.

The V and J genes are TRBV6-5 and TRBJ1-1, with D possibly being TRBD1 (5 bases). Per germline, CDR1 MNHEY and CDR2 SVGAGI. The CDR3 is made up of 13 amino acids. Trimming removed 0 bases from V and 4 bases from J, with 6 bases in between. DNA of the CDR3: TGTGCCAGCAGTTACTCGGGGGGCACTGAAGCTTTCTTT. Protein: CASSYSGGTEAFF.